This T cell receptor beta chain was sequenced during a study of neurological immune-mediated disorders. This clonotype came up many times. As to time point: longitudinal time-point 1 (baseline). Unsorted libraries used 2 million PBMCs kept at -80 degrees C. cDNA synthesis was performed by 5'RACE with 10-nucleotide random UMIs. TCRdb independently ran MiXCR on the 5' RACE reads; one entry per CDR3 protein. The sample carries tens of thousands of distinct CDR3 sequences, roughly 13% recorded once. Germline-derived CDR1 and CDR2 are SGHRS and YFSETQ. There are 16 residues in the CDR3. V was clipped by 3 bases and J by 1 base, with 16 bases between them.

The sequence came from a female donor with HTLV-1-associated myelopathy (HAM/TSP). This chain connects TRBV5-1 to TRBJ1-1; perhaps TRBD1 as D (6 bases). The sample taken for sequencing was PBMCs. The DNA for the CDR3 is TGCGCCAGCAGCTGGACGCTTCGACAGGCGAACACTGAAGCTTTCTTT. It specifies CASSWTLRQANTEAFF.